This T cell receptor beta chain was documented in a study of T cells in Graves' hyperthyroidism and ophthalmopathy. This clonotype was seen repeatedly, ten times or more. What it binds is unknown. What was amplified from RNA transcripts were TCR beta CDR3 regions. When the TCR CDR3 underwent first-round RT-PCR, the HTBI primer set was used. TCRdb re-called the multiplex PCR reads through MiXCR, storing one row per CDR3 protein. Of around 440,000 distinct CDR3 sequences listed, around 14% are singletons. Notes on the study in general: Prediction of ophthalmopathy progression came a median approximately 6 months pre-onset.

Trimming pared 5 bases from V and 1 base from J, leaving 20 bases between. The germline V gene encodes CDR1 SGHAT and CDR2 FQNNGV. The CDR3 is made up of 17 amino acids. The specimen was blood. This receptor was identified in a woman between 18 and 29 years old with Graves' hyperthyroidism. The gene calls are TRBV11-2 and TRBJ1-1; maybe TRBD1 (5 bases). The chain's CDR3 is CASSVRAVGLPNTEAFF. CDR3 coding DNA: TGTGCCAGCAGCGTCAGGGCTGTGGGACTACCGAACACTGAAGCTTTCTTT. The full variable domain, rest sourced from reference TRBV11-2 and TRBJ1-1, is EAGVAQSPRYKIIEKRQSVAFWCNPISGHATLYWYQQILGQGPKLLIQFQNNGVVDDSQLPKDRFSAERLKGVDSTLKIQPAKLEDSAVYLCASSVRAVGLPNTEAFFGQGTRLTVV.